The present T cell receptor beta chain was sequenced within a study of T cells after yellow fever vaccination. Template switching with 5'RACE generated the TCR cDNA and added a universal primer site and UMIs. MiXCR was run by TCRdb on the 5' RACE reads, yielding one entry per CDR3 protein. The data show roughly 340,000 distinct CDR3 sequences, about 9.5% seen once. This clonotype has just a few counts. Germline V CDR1 and CDR2: SGDLS, YYNGEE. The V and J ends lost 7 bases and 5 bases respectively, with 18 bases between them. CDR3 length equals 14 residues. The material sequenced was PBMCs, taken on the day of the first yellow fever vaccination. This sequence joins TRBV9 and TRBJ2-5; TRBD2 might be the D (6 bases). The TCR was taken from a man aged 18 to 35 who received the YFV17D yellow fever vaccine. DNA for the CDR3: TGTGCCAGCCGGCGGCCCGGGGGAGACGAGACCCAGTACTTC. Translation gives CASRRPGGDETQYF.